This is a list of T cell receptor beta chains from one sample in a study of neurological immune-mediated disorders. TCRdb passed the 5' RACE reads through MiXCR, listing each CDR3 protein once. The sample carries 66,000 or so distinct CDR3 sequences, 3.4% recorded once. The specimen sequenced was PBMCs. All receptors come from a man aged 35-49 years with multiple sclerosis. The CDR3 runs from the conserved cysteine through the conserved F or W. The order of the fields is D gene, J gene, clone size, V gene, CDR3 DNA, CDR3 protein. The D gene is left open where the match is weak. Clone size is given for some rows only: seen once, a few or many times, or a class if the clone is expanded.

D gene: NA; J gene: TRBJ2-7; clone size: many; V gene: TRBV5-1; CDR3 DNA: TGCGACAGCAGCAAGGGACGGTGGGAGCAGTACTTC; CDR3 protein: CDSSKGRWEQYF
D gene: NA; J gene: TRBJ2-6; clone size: many; V gene: TRBV20-1; CDR3 DNA: TGCAGTGCTAAAAAGGGGTTCGCTGGGGCCAACGTCCTGACTTTC; CDR3 protein: CSAKKGFAGANVLTF
D gene: NA; J gene: TRBJ2-3; clone size: many; V gene: TRBV10-3; CDR3 DNA: TGTGCCATCAGTGACTCGGGAGCCAGCACAGATACGCAGTATTTT; CDR3 protein: CAISDSGASTDTQYF
D gene: NA; J gene: TRBJ1-3; clone size: many; V gene: TRBV18; CDR3 DNA: TGTGCCAGCTCACCTGCCGGGACCAGGAACACCATATATTTT; CDR3 protein: CASSPAGTRNTIYF
D gene: NA; J gene: TRBJ1-5; clone size: NA; V gene: TRBV4-1; CDR3 DNA: TGCGCCAGCAGCCCCGGTGGGGGAATGAACAATAAGACCCAGAATTTT; CDR3 protein: CASSPGGGMNNKTQNF
D gene: TRBD2; J gene: TRBJ2-1; clone size: many; V gene: TRBV10-3; CDR3 DNA: TGTGCCATCAGTGAGTCCGAAGCGGGGGCCCTCAATGAGCAGTTCTTC; CDR3 protein: CAISESEAGALNEQFF
D gene: NA; J gene: TRBJ1-4; clone size: many; V gene: TRBV6-1; CDR3 DNA: TGTGCCACTCTCCTGACTAATGAAAAACTGTTTTTT; CDR3 protein: CATLLTNEKLFF
D gene: NA; J gene: TRBJ1-2; clone size: many; V gene: TRBV20-1; CDR3 DNA: TGCAGTGCTAGAGATCTGACTGCGGGCAACTATGGCTACACCTTC; CDR3 protein: CSARDLTAGNYGYTF
D gene: NA; J gene: TRBJ1-5; clone size: many; V gene: TRBV2; CDR3 DNA: TGTGCCAGCAGTGAATCATTGGTGGGGGGCCAGCCCCAGCATTTT; CDR3 protein: CASSESLVGGQPQHF
D gene: NA; J gene: TRBJ2-5; clone size: many; V gene: TRBV24-1; CDR3 DNA: TGTGCCACCAGTGATCCCAGCTCGACAGGCTCGACCCAGTACTTC; CDR3 protein: CATSDPSSTGSTQYF
D gene: NA; J gene: TRBJ1-6; clone size: NA; V gene: TRBV27; CDR3 DNA: TGTGGCAGCAGTTTAACCCCCAATTCACCACTCCACTTT; CDR3 protein: CGSSLTPNSPLHF
D gene: NA; J gene: TRBJ1-6; clone size: NA; V gene: TRBV27; CDR3 DNA: TGTGCCAGCAGTGCAGGGTCATTTTCAACCCTCAACTTT; CDR3 protein: CASSAGSFSTLNF
D gene: NA; J gene: TRBJ1-1; clone size: many; V gene: TRBV6-5; CDR3 DNA: TGTGCCAGCAGTTACTCGGGGGGGACTGAAGCTTTCTTT; CDR3 protein: CASSYSGGTEAFF
D gene: TRBD1; J gene: TRBJ2-3; clone size: many; V gene: TRBV12-3/TRBV12-4; CDR3 DNA: TGTGCCAGCAGCCCCACAGGGGGCCCCGCAGATACGCAGTATTTT; CDR3 protein: CASSPTGGPADTQYF
D gene: NA; J gene: TRBJ2-2; clone size: many; V gene: TRBV5-6; CDR3 DNA: TGTGCCAGCAGCTGGGTTGCTAACACCGGGGAGCTGTTTTTT; CDR3 protein: CASSWVANTGELFF
D gene: TRBD2; J gene: TRBJ2-5; clone size: many; V gene: TRBV20-1; CDR3 DNA: TGCAGTGCTAGAGCGGGGGGGGCCCGGGAGACCCAGTACTTC; CDR3 protein: CSARAGGARETQYF
D gene: TRBD2; J gene: TRBJ2-3; clone size: NA; V gene: TRBV12-3/TRBV12-4; CDR3 DNA: TGTGCCAGCAGTTCTAGCGGGGGGGCCCCAGATACGCAGTATTTT; CDR3 protein: CASSSSGGAPDTQYF
D gene: NA; J gene: TRBJ2-7; clone size: many; V gene: TRBV5-1; CDR3 DNA: TGCGCCAGCAGCCCCCTTTCCGGGTCCTACGAGCAGTACTTC; CDR3 protein: CASSPLSGSYEQYF
D gene: TRBD2; J gene: TRBJ2-1; clone size: many; V gene: TRBV27; CDR3 DNA: TGTGCCAGCAGCCCCGCGTCCCCGGCTATTGGCGGGAGAGGTTTGGACAATGAGCAGTTCTTC; CDR3 protein: CASSPASPAIGGRGLDNEQFF
D gene: NA; J gene: TRBJ2-1; clone size: many; V gene: TRBV5-1; CDR3 DNA: TGCGCCAGCAGCTTGGCCGGGAAGGGTGAGCAGTTCTTC; CDR3 protein: CASSLAGKGEQFF
D gene: NA; J gene: TRBJ2-5; clone size: many; V gene: TRBV20-1; CDR3 DNA: TGCAGTGCTAGCCCGCAGGAGACCCAGTACTTC; CDR3 protein: CSASPQETQYF
D gene: NA; J gene: TRBJ2-1; clone size: many; V gene: TRBV12-3/TRBV12-4; CDR3 DNA: TGTGCCAGCAGCTATGGGGGCTCCTACAATGAGCAGTTCTTC; CDR3 protein: CASSYGGSYNEQFF
D gene: NA; J gene: TRBJ1-3; clone size: many; V gene: TRBV7-6; CDR3 DNA: TGTGCCAGCAGCTTAGACCTTGGAAACACCATATATTTT; CDR3 protein: CASSLDLGNTIYF
D gene: TRBD2; J gene: TRBJ2-1; clone size: many; V gene: TRBV19; CDR3 DNA: TGTGCCAGTAGTATCATGGGAGGGGCCGGCAATGAGCAGTTCTTC; CDR3 protein: CASSIMGGAGNEQFF
D gene: TRBD2; J gene: TRBJ2-3; clone size: many; V gene: TRBV5-1; CDR3 DNA: TGCGCCAGCAACGGGAGGGCTAGAGATACGCAGTATTTT; CDR3 protein: CASNGRARDTQYF
D gene: NA; J gene: TRBJ2-3; clone size: many; V gene: TRBV4-2; CDR3 DNA: TGTGCCAGCAGCCATGGGTCCGGCGGCACAGATACGCAGTATTTT; CDR3 protein: CASSHGSGGTDTQYF
D gene: NA; J gene: TRBJ1-1; clone size: many; V gene: TRBV16; CDR3 DNA: TGTGCCAGCAGCCAATCACAGGGTATGACTGAAGCTTTCTTT; CDR3 protein: CASSQSQGMTEAFF
D gene: TRBD1; J gene: TRBJ1-3; clone size: many; V gene: TRBV7-6; CDR3 DNA: TGTGCCAGCAGCTTAGTTTTGGGGGGAACAGGGGGCAGCTCTGGAAACACCATATATTTT; CDR3 protein: CASSLVLGGTGGSSGNTIYF
D gene: TRBD1; J gene: TRBJ2-2; clone size: many; V gene: TRBV3-1; CDR3 DNA: TGTGCCAGCAGCCATAGGACAGGGACAAGAACCGGGGAGCTGTTTTTT; CDR3 protein: CASSHRTGTRTGELFF
D gene: TRBD1; J gene: TRBJ1-1; clone size: many; V gene: TRBV12-5; CDR3 DNA: TGTGCTAGTGGTCTAAGGACAGGGACTGAAGCTTTCTTT; CDR3 protein: CASGLRTGTEAFF
D gene: NA; J gene: TRBJ1-2; clone size: many; V gene: TRBV20-1; CDR3 DNA: TGCAGTGCTAGACTCACAGACTATGGCTACACCTTC; CDR3 protein: CSARLTDYGYTF
D gene: NA; J gene: TRBJ2-7; clone size: few; V gene: TRBV6-2/TRBV6-3; CDR3 DNA: TGTGCCAGCACCCCGGCCACGGGCGCCTACGAGCAGTACTTC; CDR3 protein: CASTPATGAYEQYF
D gene: TRBD1; J gene: TRBJ2-2; clone size: many; V gene: TRBV20-1; CDR3 DNA: TGCAGTGCCGGTGCCCGGGACAGGTTCACCGGGGAGCTGTTTTTT; CDR3 protein: CSAGARDRFTGELFF
D gene: TRBD1; J gene: TRBJ2-3; clone size: many; V gene: TRBV5-1; CDR3 DNA: TGCGCCAGCAGGGATCCGGGACAGGGAGCAGATACGCAGTATTTT; CDR3 protein: CASRDPGQGADTQYF
D gene: TRBD2; J gene: TRBJ2-7; clone size: many; V gene: TRBV27; CDR3 DNA: TGTGCCAGCAAGGAGACAGGGGGACTAGCGGGCCCGTCCAAGTACTTC; CDR3 protein: CASKETGGLAGPSKYF
D gene: NA; J gene: TRBJ2-1; clone size: many; V gene: TRBV7-2; CDR3 DNA: TGTGCCAGCAGCTTCCGACCCTACAATGAGCAGTTCTTC; CDR3 protein: CASSFRPYNEQFF
D gene: NA; J gene: TRBJ1-2; clone size: many; V gene: TRBV29-1; CDR3 DNA: TGCAGCGTTTACAGGGATGTTGGCTACACCTTC; CDR3 protein: CSVYRDVGYTF
D gene: NA; J gene: TRBJ1-1; clone size: many; V gene: TRBV2; CDR3 DNA: TGTGCCAGCAGTAGTGATTGGAGATTGAACACTGAAGCTTTCTTT; CDR3 protein: CASSSDWRLNTEAFF
D gene: TRBD1; J gene: TRBJ1-3; clone size: many; V gene: TRBV5-1; CDR3 DNA: TGCGCCAGCAGCACGGGACAGACCTCTGGAAACACCATATATTTT; CDR3 protein: CASSTGQTSGNTIYF
D gene: NA; J gene: TRBJ1-1; clone size: many; V gene: TRBV5-1; CDR3 DNA: TGCGCCAGCAGCTTGGCCGGGATTGGGACGGGCTGGGGCACTGAAGCTTTCTTT; CDR3 protein: CASSLAGIGTGWGTEAFF
D gene: NA; J gene: TRBJ1-2; clone size: many; V gene: TRBV28; CDR3 DNA: TGTGCCAGCAGTTTAATAAGGGTTAACTATGGCTACACCTTC; CDR3 protein: CASSLIRVNYGYTF
D gene: NA; J gene: TRBJ2-5; clone size: many; V gene: TRBV12-3/TRBV12-4; CDR3 DNA: TGTGCCAGCAGTTTTTTTAGCAGCAAAGAGACCCAGTACTTC; CDR3 protein: CASSFFSSKETQYF
D gene: NA; J gene: TRBJ2-7; clone size: many; V gene: TRBV5-5; CDR3 DNA: TGTGCCAGCAGTCAGACAGGACTCTCCTACGAGCAGTACTTC; CDR3 protein: CASSQTGLSYEQYF
D gene: NA; J gene: TRBJ2-7; clone size: many; V gene: TRBV5-1; CDR3 DNA: TGCGCCAGCGGGGGACCGGCGGACTACGAGCAGTACTTC; CDR3 protein: CASGGPADYEQYF